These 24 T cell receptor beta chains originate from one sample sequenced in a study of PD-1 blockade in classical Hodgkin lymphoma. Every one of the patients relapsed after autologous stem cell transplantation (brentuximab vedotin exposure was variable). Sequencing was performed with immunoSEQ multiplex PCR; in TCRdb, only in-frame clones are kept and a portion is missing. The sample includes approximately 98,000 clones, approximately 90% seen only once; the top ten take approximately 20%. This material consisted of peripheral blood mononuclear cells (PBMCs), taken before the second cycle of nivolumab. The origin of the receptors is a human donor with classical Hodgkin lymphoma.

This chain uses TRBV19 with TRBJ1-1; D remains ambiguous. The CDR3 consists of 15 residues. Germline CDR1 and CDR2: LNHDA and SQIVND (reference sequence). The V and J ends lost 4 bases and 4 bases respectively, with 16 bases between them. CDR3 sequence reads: CASSTGRTTSTEAFF. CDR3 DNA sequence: TGTGCCAGTAGTACCGGCAGGACTACGAGCACTGAAGCTTTCTTT.

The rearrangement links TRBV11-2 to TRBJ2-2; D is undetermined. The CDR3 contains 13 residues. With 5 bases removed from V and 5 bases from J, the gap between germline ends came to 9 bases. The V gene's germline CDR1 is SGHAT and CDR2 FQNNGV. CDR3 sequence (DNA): TGTGCCAGCAGCCAAGGGTGGACCGGGGAGCTGTTTTTT. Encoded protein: CASSQGWTGELFF.

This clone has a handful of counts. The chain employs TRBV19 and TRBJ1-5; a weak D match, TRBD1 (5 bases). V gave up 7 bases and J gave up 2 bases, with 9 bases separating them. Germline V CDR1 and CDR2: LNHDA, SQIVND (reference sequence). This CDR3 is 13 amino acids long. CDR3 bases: TGTGCCAGTACAGGGCAGGGCAATCAGCCCCAGCATTTT. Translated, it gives CASTGQGNQPQHF.

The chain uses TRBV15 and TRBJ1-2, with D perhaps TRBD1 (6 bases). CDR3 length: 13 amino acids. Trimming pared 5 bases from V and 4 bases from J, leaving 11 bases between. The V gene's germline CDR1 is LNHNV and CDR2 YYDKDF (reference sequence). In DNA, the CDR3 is TGTGCCACCAGCGTGGGACACAGCTATGGCTACACCTTC. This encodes CATSVGHSYGYTF.

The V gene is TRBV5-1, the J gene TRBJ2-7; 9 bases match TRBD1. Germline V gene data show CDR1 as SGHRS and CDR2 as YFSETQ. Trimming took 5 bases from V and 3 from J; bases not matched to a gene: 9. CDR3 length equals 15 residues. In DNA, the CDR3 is TGCGCCAGCAGGAAGGGGGACAGGGATGACTACGAGCAGTACTTC. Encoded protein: CASRKGDRDDYEQYF.

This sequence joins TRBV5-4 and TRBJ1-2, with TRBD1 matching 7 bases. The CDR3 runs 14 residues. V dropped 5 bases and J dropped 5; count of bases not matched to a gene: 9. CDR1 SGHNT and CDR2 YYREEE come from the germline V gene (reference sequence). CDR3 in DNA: TGTGCCAGCAGGGAATCAGGGGGTAATTATGGCTACACCTTC. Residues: CASRESGGNYGYTF.

The CDR3 DNA reads TGTGCCTGGAATCGGGACATACCGAAAGAGACCCAGTACTTC. Residues: CAWNRDIPKETQYF. The chain is built from TRBV30 and TRBJ2-5; TRBD1 might be the D (6 bases). Germline loops: CDR1 GTSNPN, CDR2 SVGIG (reference sequence). V lost 4 bases, J lost 3 bases, and 15 bases lay in between. The CDR3 length is 14 residues.

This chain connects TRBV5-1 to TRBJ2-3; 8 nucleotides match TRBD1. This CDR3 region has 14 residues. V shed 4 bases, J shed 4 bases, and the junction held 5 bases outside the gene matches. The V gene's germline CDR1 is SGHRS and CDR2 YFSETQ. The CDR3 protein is CASSPRTGPDTQYF. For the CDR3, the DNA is TGCGCCAGCAGCCCCAGGACAGGGCCAGATACGCAGTATTTT.

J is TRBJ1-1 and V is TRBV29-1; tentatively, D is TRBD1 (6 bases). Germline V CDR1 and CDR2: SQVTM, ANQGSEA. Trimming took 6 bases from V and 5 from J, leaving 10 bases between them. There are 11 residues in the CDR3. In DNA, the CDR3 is TGCAGCGTCCAGGGGTGGACTGAAGCTTTCTTT. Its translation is CSVQGWTEAFF.

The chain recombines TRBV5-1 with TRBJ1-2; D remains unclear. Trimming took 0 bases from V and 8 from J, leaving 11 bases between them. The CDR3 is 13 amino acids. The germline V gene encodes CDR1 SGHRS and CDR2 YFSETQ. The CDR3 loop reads CASSLGVSEGYTF. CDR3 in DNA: TGCGCCAGCAGCTTGGGCGTTTCGGAAGGCTACACCTTC.

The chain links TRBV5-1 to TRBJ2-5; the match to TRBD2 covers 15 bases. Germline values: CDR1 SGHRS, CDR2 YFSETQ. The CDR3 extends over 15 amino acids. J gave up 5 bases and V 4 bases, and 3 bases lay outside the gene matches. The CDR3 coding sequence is TGCGCCAGCAGCGAAGGACTAGCGGGGGGGGAGACCCAGTACTTC. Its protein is CASSEGLAGGETQYF.

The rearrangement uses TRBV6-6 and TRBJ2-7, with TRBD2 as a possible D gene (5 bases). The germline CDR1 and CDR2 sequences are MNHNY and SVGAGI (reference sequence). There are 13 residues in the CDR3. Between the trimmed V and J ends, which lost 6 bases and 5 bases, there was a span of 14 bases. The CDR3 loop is CASSLVFGDEQYF. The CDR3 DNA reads TGTGCCAGCAGCTTAGTTTTCGGGGACGAGCAGTACTTC.

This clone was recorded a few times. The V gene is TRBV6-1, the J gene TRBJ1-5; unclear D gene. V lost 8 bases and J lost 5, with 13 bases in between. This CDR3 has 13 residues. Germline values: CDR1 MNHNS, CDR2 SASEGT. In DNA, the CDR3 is TGTGCCAGCTCTCGGCTGGAGCATCAGCCCCAGCATTTT. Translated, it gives CASSRLEHQPQHF.

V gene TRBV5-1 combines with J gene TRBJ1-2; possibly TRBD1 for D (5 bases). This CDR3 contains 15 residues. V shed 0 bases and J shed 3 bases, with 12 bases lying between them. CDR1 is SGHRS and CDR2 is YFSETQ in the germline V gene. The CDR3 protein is CASSLAGPGHYGYTF. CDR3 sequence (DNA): TGCGCCAGCAGCTTGGCAGGGCCGGGTCACTATGGCTACACCTTC.

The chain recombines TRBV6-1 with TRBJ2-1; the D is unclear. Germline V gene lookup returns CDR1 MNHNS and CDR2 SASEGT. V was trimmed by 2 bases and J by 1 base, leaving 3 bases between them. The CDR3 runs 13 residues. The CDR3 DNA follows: TGTGCCAGCAGTGAACTGTCCTACAATGAGCAGTTCTTC. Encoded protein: CASSELSYNEQFF.

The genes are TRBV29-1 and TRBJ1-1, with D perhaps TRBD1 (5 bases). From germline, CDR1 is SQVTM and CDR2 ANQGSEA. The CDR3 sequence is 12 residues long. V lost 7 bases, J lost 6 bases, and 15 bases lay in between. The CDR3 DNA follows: TGCAGCGCAGGGATCTATGGTGCTGAAGCTTTCTTT. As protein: CSAGIYGAEAFF.

The CDR3 DNA follows: TGTGCCAGCAGGACATTCAGGGAAGCGGACTACGAGCAGTACTTC. Translated: CASRTFREADYEQYF. The chain has TRBV28 and TRBJ2-7; the D gene could be TRBD1 or TRBD2 (5 bases each). The CDR3 is made up of 15 amino acids. CDR1 and CDR2 from the germline V gene are MDHEN and SYDVKM. The V and J ends lost 6 bases and 3 bases respectively, with 18 bases between them.

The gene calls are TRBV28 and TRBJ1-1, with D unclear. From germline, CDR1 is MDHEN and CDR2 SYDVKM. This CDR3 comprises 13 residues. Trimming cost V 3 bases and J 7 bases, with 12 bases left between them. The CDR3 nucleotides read TGTGCCAGCAGTTTTTTTTTGGGTAATGAAGCTTTCTTT. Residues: CASSFFLGNEAFF.

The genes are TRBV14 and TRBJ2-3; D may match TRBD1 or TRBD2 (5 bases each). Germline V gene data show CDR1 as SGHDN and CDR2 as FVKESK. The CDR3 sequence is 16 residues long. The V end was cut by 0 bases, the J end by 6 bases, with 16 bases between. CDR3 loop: CASSQEPDWGGDTQYF. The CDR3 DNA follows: TGTGCCAGCAGCCAAGAGCCGGACTGGGGCGGGGATACGCAGTATTTT.

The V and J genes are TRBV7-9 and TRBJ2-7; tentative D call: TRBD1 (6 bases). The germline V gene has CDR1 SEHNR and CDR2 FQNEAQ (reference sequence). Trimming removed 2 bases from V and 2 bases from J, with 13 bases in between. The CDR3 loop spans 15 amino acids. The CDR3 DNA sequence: TGTGCCAGCAGCTTATACCCAGCAGGGGCCTACGAGCAGTACTTC. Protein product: CASSLYPAGAYEQYF.

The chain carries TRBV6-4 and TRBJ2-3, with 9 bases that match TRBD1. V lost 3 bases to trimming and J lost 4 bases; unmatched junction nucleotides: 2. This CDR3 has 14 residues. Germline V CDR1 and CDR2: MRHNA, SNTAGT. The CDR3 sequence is CASSEQGAADTQYF. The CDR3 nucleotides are TGTGCCAGCAGTGAACAGGGGGCCGCAGATACGCAGTATTTT.

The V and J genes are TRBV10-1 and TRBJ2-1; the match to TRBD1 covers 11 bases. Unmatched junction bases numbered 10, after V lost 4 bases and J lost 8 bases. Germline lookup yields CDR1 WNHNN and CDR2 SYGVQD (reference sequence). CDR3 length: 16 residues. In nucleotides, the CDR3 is TGCGCCAGCAGTGCCGGGACAGGGGGAACCGGCGATGAGCAGTTCTTC. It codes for CASSAGTGGTGDEQFF.

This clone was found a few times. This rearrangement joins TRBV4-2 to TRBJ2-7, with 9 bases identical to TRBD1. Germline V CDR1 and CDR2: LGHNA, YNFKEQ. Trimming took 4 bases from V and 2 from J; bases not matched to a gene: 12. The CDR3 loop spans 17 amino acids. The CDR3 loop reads CASSRGETGGVTYEQYF. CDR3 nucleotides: TGTGCCAGCAGCCGAGGGGAGACAGGGGGGGTGACCTACGAGCAGTACTTC.

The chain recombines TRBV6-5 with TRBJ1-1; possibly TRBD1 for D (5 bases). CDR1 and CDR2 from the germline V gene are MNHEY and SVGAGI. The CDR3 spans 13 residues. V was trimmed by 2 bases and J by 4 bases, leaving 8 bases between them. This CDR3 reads CASSYKGFTEAFF. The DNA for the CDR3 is TGTGCCAGCAGTTACAAGGGGTTCACTGAAGCTTTCTTT.